This T cell receptor (beta chain) came from a study of T-cell reconstitution after alpha-beta-depleted transplantation in children. It was with unique molecular identifiers that the TCRbeta library was prepared. TCRdb reanalysed the PCR reads using MiXCR and keeps one entry per CDR3 protein. The table records about 580,000 distinct CDR3 sequences, around 23% of them present only once. The CDR3 spans 18 residues. J lost 2 bases, V lost 6 bases, and 14 bases had no gene match. The germline V gene encodes CDR1 MNHNS and CDR2 SASEGT. This clonotype was found many times. The sequence was obtained from a boy under two years old who had a stem cell transplant for acute myeloid leukemia, so the T cells may come from the graft donor. Here the sequenced sample was PBMCs, mostly from graft donor cells, taken 360 days after TCRalphabeta/CD19-depleted stem cell transplant. The V and J genes are TRBV6-1 and TRBJ2-5; 11 bases match TRBD2. The chain's CDR3 is CASSSRLAGTFIQETQYF. The DNA of the CDR3 is TGTGCCAGCAGCTCGAGACTAGCGGGAACTTTCATTCAAGAGACCCAGTACTTC.